Listed below are T cell receptor beta chains from one sample, sequenced in a study of beta chain features in type 1 diabetes. Assay: immunoSEQ multiplex PCR; the TCRdb copy retains only in-frame clones and omits some. The sample yields some 410,000 clones, roughly 10% seen once. The sequenced sample consisted of naive CD4+ T cells from blood. These receptor sequences come from a woman younger than 35 in good health. CDR3s include the opening cysteine and the closing phenylalanine or tryptophan. D genes are given only for firm matches. Some rows mark clone size as missing; the rest say once, few, many or name a class of expanded clone.

d_call	clone_size	v_call	j_call	cdr3_aa	cdr3_nt
-	few	TRBV7-3	TRBJ2-5	CASSLTGTYQETQYF	TGTGCCAGCAGCTTAACTGGGACCTACCAAGAGACCCAGTACTTC
-	few	TRBV29-1	TRBJ1-1	CSVRGQWNTEAFF	TGCAGCGTTAGAGGTCAGTGGAACACTGAAGCTTTCTTT
-	-	TRBV30	TRBJ2-7	CAWSKRTHEQYF	TGTGCCTGGAGTAAACGGACCCACGAGCAGTACTTC
TRBD1	-	TRBV5-1	TRBJ2-7	CASGTGLYEQYF	TGCGCCAGCGGGACAGGGCTCTACGAGCAGTACTTC
-	-	TRBV7-3	TRBJ2-2	CASSRTANTGELFF	TGTGCCAGCAGTCGGACAGCGAACACCGGGGAGCTGTTTTTT
-	few	TRBV5-4	TRBJ1-2	CASSFSSTDGYTF	TGTGCCAGCAGCTTTTCCTCGACGGATGGCTACACCTTC
-	-	TRBV7-8	TRBJ2-5	CASSSYLTGSEETQYF	TGTGCCAGCAGCTCCTACTTGACAGGAAGCGAAGAGACCCAGTACTTC
-	-	TRBV7-2	TRBJ1-4	CASSLTGTTNEKLFF	TGTGCCAGCAGCTTGACCGGGACAACTAATGAAAAACTGTTTTTT
TRBD2	-	TRBV4-3	TRBJ2-3	CASSPSPLGGTTDTQYF	TGCGCCAGCAGCCCTTCACCCCTGGGGGGGACCACAGATACGCAGTATTTT
TRBD1	-	TRBV29-1	TRBJ2-3	CSVGTGGGTDTQYF	TGCAGCGTTGGGACAGGGGGCGGCACAGATACGCAGTATTTT
-	few	TRBV7-2	TRBJ2-5	CASSPYRVKETQYF	TGTGCCAGCAGCCCCTACAGGGTGAAAGAGACCCAGTACTTC
-	-	TRBV5-1	TRBJ2-7	CASSLRDRSLDLQYF	TGCGCCAGCAGCTTGAGGGATAGATCCCTAGACCTGCAGTACTTC
-	few	TRBV13	TRBJ2-7	CASSIRPGRAYEQYF	TGTGCCAGCAGCATCCGACCCGGGAGAGCCTACGAGCAGTACTTC
-	-	TRBV23-1	TRBJ2-3	CASIPGRARFTDTQYF	TGCGCCAGCATCCCCGGGAGAGCCCGATTCACAGATACGCAGTATTTT
TRBD1	-	TRBV29-1	TRBJ1-1	CSVYRGHTEAFF	TGCAGCGTTTACAGGGGTCACACTGAAGCTTTCTTT
-	-	TRBV25-1	TRBJ2-4	CASSPRDKRRDIQYF	TGTGCCAGCAGTCCAAGAGATAAGAGGAGGGACATTCAGTACTTC
TRBD1	-	TRBV19	TRBJ2-7	CASTPSTGAYEQYF	TGTGCCAGTACCCCTTCGACAGGGGCCTACGAGCAGTACTTC
-	few	TRBV5-8	TRBJ1-2	CASSFQRYGYTF	TGTGCCAGCAGCTTCCAGAGATATGGCTACACCTTC
-	few	TRBV29-1	TRBJ1-2	CSGGAGGYGYTF	TGCAGCGGAGGAGCCGGCGGCTATGGCTACACCTTC
TRBD2	-	TRBV2	TRBJ2-5	CASSRLAGEETQYF	TGTGCCAGCAGCCGACTAGCGGGGGAAGAGACCCAGTACTTC
-	-	TRBV6-5	TRBJ2-7	CASSPITAYEQYF	TGTGCCAGCAGCCCTATTACTGCATACGAGCAGTACTTC
-	few	TRBV7-9	TRBJ2-7	CATSGALSSYEQYF	TGTGCCACCTCGGGAGCACTGTCTTCCTACGAGCAGTACTTC
-	few	TRBV7-9	TRBJ1-3	CASSPGGASGNTIYF	TGTGCCAGCAGCCCCGGGGGGGCTTCTGGAAACACCATATATTTT